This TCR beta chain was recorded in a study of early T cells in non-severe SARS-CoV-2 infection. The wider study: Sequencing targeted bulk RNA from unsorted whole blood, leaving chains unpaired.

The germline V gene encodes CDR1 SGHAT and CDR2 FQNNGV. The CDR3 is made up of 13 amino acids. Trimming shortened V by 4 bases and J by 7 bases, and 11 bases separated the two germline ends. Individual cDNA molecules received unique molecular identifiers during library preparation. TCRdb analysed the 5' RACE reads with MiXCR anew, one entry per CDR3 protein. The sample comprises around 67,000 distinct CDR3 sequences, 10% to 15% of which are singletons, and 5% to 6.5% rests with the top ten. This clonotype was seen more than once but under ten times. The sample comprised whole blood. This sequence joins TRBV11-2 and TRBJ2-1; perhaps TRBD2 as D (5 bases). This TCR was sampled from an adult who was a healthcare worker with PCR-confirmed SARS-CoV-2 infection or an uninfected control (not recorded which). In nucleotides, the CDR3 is TGTGCCAGCAGCTACGGACTGGTGAATGAGCAGTTCTTC. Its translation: CASSYGLVNEQFF.